The 5 T cell receptor beta chains presented below share a single source sample, sequenced in a study of cytomegalovirus exposure and HLA in healthy donors. Primers for the PCR totalled 60 Vbeta and 13 Jbeta. TCRdb keeps only in-frame clones here, not all; method: immunoSEQ multiplex PCR. Of some 130,000 clones in the sample, roughly three quarters were seen once. Sequencing used PBMCs. Receptors originate from a man aged 30 to 39 in good health and CMV-seronegative.

V usage is TRBV2 and J usage is TRBJ2-3, with 10 bases aligning to TRBD2. Germline lookup yields CDR1 SNHLY and CDR2 FYNNEI. There are 13 residues in the CDR3. V gave up 4 bases and J gave up 5 bases; unmatched junction bases: 0. CDR3 coding DNA: TGTGCCAGCAGTGGACTAGCGGGAGATACGCAGTATTTT. It is translated as CASSGLAGDTQYF. The variable domain in full, completed from reference TRBV2 and TRBJ2-3, reads EPEVTQTPSHQVTQMGQEVILRCVPISNHLYFYWYRQILGQKVEFLVSFYNNEISEKSEIFDDQFSVERPDGSNFTLKIRSTKLEDSAMYFCASSGLAGDTQYFGPGTRLTVL.

This clone was picked up one time. A read error may account for a junction end that differs from germline. V gene TRBV2 combines with J gene TRBJ2-7; 10 bases fit TRBD2. The CDR3 length is 14 residues. CDR1 and CDR2 from the germline V gene are SNHLY and FYNNEI. DNA of the CDR3: TGTGCCAGCAGTGAAGGGACTAGCGGAGGGTACGCCGGCTTC. As protein: CASSEGTSGGYAGF.

The rearrangement uses TRBV4-1 and TRBJ2-1, with 9 bases identical to TRBD2. The V segment lost 5 bases and the J segment 4 bases; nucleotides outside the gene matches: 3. This CDR3 is 14 amino acids long. Looked up from germline, CDR1 is MGHRA and CDR2 is YSYEKL. The CDR3 nucleotides are TGCGCCAGCAGCTATCTAGCGGGGTACAATGAGCAGTTCTTC. Translated, it gives CASSYLAGYNEQFF.

J is TRBJ2-7 and V is TRBV2; 9 bases match TRBD1. The V segment lost 6 bases and the J segment 3 bases; nucleotides outside the gene matches: 3. The germline CDR1 and CDR2 sequences are SNHLY and FYNNEI. There are 13 residues in the CDR3. DNA of the CDR3: TGTGCCAGCAGGGGGACAGGGAACTACGAGCAGTACTTC. It specifies CASRGTGNYEQYF. Full variable domain (missing parts from reference TRBV2 and TRBJ2-7): EPEVTQTPSHQVTQMGQEVILRCVPISNHLYFYWYRQILGQKVEFLVSFYNNEISEKSEIFDDQFSVERPDGSNFTLKIRSTKLEDSAMYFCASRGTGNYEQYFGPGTRLTVT.

CDR3 coding DNA: TGCGCCAGCAGCGCGGGAGCGCTAATTTCCTACGAGCAGTACTTC. Its translation is CASSAGALISYEQYF. The gene calls are TRBV5-1 and TRBJ2-7, with TRBD2 matching over 7 bases. This CDR3 comprises 15 residues. J lost 1 base, V lost 4 bases, and 8 bases had no gene match. The germline gives CDR1 SGHRS, CDR2 YFSETQ.